Reported below is one TCR beta chain. This CDR3 is built from 16 residues. Germline CDR1 is MNHEY and CDR2 is SMNVEV (reference sequence). The V gene end was trimmed by 5 bases and the J gene end by 0 bases; junction bases not matched to a gene: 4. This sample is part of a study of blood T cell repertoires in COVID-19. At the level of the study: The samples span acute and convalescent COVID-19 from the United States, Italy and Spain.

In the study's own analysis: Amplification with reference gene primers provided the estimates of nucleated cell counts. Sequencing was performed with immunoSEQ multiplex PCR; in TCRdb, only in-frame clones are kept and a portion is missing. V and J calls and clone size come straight from that table; D and trimming were deduced from the DNA. The sample has 100,000 to 150,000 clones, 90% to 95% seen once. The rearrangement joins TRBV27 to TRBJ2-5; 12 positions match TRBD2. Material for sequencing was peripheral blood. This TCR derives from a man aged 50 or older with COVID-19, enrolled during active disease. The DNA of the CDR3 is TGTGCCAGCAGTCCCGGGACTAGCGGGTACCAAGAGACCCAGTACTTC. It codes for CASSPGTSGYQETQYF.